This T cell receptor beta chain originates from a study of CDR3 diversity in severe acne. TCRdb re-called the PCR reads through MiXCR, storing one row per CDR3 protein. The table includes around 100,000 distinct CDR3 sequences, 51% detected once. The V end lost 7 bases, the J end lost 0 bases, and 15 bases lay between the germline ends. This CDR3 is built from 14 residues. From germline, CDR1 is SQVTM and CDR2 ANQGSEA. Sequenced input: blood. The chain is built from TRBV29-1 and TRBJ1-1; possible D gene TRBD1, 6 bases. The clonotype originates from a male donor with acne. CDR3 region: CSAARGPMNTEAFF. CDR3 nucleotide sequence: TGCAGCGCGGCCAGGGGACCCATGAACACTGAAGCTTTCTTT. Full variable domain (rest looked up from reference TRBV29-1 and TRBJ1-1): SAVISQKPSRDICQRGTSLTIQCQVDSQVTMMFWYRQQPGQSLTLIATANQGSEATYESGFVIDKFPISRPNLTFSTLTVSNMSPEDSSIYLCSAARGPMNTEAFFGQGTRLTVV.